Detailed here is one T cell receptor (beta chain). No antigen is known for it. The data were taken from a study of T cells in localized non-small cell lung cancer. The germline V gene encodes CDR1 MGHRA and CDR2 YSYEKL. V shed 4 bases and J 9 bases; nucleotides not matched to a gene: 8. This CDR3 has 14 amino acids. Whole-study results and caveats: Overall survival was longer when the density of T cells in the blood was higher. Clonality peaked in uninvolved adjacent lung rather than tumor. Appearing in adjacent lung were a median approximately 57 of the top 100 tumor clones.

Sequencing used immunoSEQ multiplex PCR; TCRdb keeps in-frame clones, though not all of them. Of about 1,100 clones listed, 27% are singletons. The chain links TRBV4-1 to TRBJ2-3; 9 nucleotides align to TRBD1. Source: lung tumor tissue, taken before any cancer treatment. The TCR originated in a female donor over 55 with stage III squamous cell lung carcinoma. The CDR3 sequence is CASSPGQGSGTQYF. The CDR3 bases are TGCGCCAGCAGCCCGGGACAGGGTAGCGGAACGCAGTATTTT.